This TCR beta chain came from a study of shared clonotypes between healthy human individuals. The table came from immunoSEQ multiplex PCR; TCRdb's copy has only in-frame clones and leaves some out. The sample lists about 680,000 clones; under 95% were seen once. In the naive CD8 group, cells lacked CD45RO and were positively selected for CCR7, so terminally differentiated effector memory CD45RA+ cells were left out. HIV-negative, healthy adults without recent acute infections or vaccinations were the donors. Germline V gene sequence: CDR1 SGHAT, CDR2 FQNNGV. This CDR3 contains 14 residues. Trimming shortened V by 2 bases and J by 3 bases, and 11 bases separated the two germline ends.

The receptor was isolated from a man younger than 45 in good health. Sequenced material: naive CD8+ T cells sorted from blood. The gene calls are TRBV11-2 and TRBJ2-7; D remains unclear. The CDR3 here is CASSLIKNFYEQYF. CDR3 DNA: TGTGCCAGCAGCTTAATTAAGAATTTCTACGAGCAGTACTTC.